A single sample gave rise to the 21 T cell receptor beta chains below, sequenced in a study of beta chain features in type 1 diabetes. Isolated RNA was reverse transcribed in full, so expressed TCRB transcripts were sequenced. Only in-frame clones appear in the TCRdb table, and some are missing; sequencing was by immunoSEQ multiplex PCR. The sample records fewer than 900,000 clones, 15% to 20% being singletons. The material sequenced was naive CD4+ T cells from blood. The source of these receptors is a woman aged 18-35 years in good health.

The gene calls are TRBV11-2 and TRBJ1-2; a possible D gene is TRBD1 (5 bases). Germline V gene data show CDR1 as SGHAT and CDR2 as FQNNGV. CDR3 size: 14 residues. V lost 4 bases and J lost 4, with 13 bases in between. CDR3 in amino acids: CASSSPDRSYGYTF. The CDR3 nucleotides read TGTGCCAGCAGCTCGCCTGACAGAAGCTATGGCTACACCTTC.

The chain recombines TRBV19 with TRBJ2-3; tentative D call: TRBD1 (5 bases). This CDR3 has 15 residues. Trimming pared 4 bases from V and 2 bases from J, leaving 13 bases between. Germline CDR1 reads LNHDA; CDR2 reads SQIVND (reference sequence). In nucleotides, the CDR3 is TGTGCCAGTAGTAATACAGGTGATTACACAGATACGCAGTATTTT. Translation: CASSNTGDYTDTQYF.

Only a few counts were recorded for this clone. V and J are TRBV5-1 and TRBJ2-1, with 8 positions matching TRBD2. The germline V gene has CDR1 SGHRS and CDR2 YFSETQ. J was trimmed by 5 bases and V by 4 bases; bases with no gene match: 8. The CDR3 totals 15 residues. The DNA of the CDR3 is TGCGCCAGCAGCCCTCAGAGCGGGAGACACAATGAGCAGTTCTTC. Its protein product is CASSPQSGRHNEQFF.

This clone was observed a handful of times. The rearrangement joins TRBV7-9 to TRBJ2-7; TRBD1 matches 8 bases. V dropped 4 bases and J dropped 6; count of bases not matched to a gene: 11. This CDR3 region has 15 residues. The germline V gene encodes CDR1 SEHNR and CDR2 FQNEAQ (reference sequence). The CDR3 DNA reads TGTGCCAGCAGCTCAAGCCGACAGGGGTGGGGCGAGCAGTACTTC. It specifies CASSSSRQGWGEQYF.

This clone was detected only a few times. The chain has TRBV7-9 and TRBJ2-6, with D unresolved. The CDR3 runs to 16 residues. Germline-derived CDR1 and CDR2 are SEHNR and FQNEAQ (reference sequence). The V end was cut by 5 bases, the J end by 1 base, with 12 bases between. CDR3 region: CASSQATPSGANVLTF. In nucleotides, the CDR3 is TGTGCCAGCAGCCAGGCGACTCCTTCTGGGGCCAACGTCCTGACTTTC.

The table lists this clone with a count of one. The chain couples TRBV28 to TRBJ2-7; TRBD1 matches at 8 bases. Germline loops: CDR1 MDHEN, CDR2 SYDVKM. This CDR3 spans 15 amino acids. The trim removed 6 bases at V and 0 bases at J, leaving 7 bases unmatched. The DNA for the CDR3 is TGTGCCAGCAGCTTCTTGACAGGGGACTCCTACGAGCAGTACTTC. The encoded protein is CASSFLTGDSYEQYF.

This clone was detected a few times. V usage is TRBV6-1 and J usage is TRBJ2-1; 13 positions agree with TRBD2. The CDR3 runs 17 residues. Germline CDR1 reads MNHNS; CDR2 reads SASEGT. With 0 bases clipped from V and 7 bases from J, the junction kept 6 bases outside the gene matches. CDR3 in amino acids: CASSEALRTSGSNEQFF. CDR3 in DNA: TGTGCCAGCAGTGAAGCGCTTCGGACTAGCGGGAGTAATGAGCAGTTCTTC.

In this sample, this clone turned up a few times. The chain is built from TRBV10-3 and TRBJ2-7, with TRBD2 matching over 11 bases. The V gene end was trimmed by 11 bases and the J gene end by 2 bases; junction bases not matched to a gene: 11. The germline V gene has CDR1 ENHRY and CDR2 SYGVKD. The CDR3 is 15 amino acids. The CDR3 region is CAAVGGTSGTYEQYF. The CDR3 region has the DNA TGTGCCGCAGTGGGGGGGACTAGCGGTACCTACGAGCAGTACTTC.

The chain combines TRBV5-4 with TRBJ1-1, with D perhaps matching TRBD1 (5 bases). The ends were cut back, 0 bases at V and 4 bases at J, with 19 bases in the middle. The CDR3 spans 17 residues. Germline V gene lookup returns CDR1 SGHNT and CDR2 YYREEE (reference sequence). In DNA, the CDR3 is TGTGCCAGCAGCTTGGGGGGACGAGGGCCCACGGGCACTGAAGCTTTCTTT. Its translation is CASSLGGRGPTGTEAFF.

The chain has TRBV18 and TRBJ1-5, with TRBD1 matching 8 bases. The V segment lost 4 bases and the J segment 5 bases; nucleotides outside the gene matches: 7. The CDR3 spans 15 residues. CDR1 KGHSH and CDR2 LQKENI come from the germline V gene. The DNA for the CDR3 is TGTGCCAGCTCACAGCAGGGACAGGAACATCAGCCCCAGCATTTT. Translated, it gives CASSQQGQEHQPQHF.

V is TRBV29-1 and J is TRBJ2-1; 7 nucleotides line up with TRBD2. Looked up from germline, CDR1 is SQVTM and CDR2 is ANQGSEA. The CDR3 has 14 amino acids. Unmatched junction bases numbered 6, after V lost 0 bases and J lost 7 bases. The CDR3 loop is CSVEDPVSGNEQFF. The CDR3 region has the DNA TGCAGCGTTGAAGATCCGGTTAGCGGGAATGAGCAGTTCTTC.

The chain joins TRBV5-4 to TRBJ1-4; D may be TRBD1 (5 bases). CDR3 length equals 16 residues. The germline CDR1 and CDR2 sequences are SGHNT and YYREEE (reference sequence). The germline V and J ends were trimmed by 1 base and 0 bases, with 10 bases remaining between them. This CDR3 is CASSLYGGPTNEKLFF. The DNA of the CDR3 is TGTGCCAGCAGCTTGTACGGGGGTCCAACTAATGAAAAACTGTTTTTT.

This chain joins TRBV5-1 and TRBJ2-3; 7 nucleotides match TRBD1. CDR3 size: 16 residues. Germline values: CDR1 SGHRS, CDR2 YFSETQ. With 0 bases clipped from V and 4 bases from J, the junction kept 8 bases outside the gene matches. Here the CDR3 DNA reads TGCGCCAGCAGCTTGGTGAGGGGGCGAGTGGCAGATACGCAGTATTTT. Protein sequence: CASSLVRGRVADTQYF.

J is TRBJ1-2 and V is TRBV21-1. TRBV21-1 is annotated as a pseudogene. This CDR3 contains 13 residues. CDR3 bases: TGTGCCAGCAGCCCCCGGGACCCGTATGGCTACACCTTC. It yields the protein CASSPRDPYGYTF.

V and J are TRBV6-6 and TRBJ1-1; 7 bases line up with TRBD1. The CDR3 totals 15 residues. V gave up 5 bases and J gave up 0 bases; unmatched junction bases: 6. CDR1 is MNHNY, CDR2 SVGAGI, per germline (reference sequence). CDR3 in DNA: TGTGCCAGCAGTCCGGGACAGCCAATGAACACTGAAGCTTTCTTT. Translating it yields CASSPGQPMNTEAFF.

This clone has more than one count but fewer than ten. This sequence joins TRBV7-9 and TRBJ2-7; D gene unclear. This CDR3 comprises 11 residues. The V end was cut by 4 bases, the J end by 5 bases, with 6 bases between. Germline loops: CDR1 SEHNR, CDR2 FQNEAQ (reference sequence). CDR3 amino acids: CASSSYDEQYF. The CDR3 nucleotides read TGTGCCAGCAGCTCCTATGACGAGCAGTACTTC.

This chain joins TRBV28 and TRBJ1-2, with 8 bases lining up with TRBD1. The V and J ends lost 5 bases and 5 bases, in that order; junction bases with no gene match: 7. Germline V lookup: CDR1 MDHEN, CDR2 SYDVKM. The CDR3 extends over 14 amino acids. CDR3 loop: CASSTGTGTYGYTF. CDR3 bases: TGTGCCAGCAGTACCGGGACAGGTACATATGGCTACACCTTC.

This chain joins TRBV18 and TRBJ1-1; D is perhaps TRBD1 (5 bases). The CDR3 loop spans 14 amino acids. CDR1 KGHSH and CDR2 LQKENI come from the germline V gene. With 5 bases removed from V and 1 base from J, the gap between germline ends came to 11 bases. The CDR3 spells CASSERQRNTEAFF. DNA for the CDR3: TGTGCCAGCTCAGAAAGACAGAGGAACACTGAAGCTTTCTTT.

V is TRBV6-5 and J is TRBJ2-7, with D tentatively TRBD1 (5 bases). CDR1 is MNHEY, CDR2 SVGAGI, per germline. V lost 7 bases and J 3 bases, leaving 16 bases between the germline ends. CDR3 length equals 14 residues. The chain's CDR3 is CASKPTDQHYEQYF. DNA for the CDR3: TGTGCCAGCAAACCGACAGACCAACACTACGAGCAGTACTTC.

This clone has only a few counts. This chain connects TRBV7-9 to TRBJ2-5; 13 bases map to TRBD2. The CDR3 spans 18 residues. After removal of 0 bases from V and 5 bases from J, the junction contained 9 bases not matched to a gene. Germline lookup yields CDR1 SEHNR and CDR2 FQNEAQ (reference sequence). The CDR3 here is CASSLARRTSGSSETQYF. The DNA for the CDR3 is TGTGCCAGCAGCTTAGCTAGGAGGACTAGCGGGAGTTCGGAGACCCAGTACTTC.

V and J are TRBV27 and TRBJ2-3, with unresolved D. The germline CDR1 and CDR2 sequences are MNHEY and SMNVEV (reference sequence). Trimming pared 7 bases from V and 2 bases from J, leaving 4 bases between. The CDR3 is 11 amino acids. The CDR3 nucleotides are TGTGCCAGCACCCTCACAGATACGCAGTATTTT. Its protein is CASTLTDTQYF.